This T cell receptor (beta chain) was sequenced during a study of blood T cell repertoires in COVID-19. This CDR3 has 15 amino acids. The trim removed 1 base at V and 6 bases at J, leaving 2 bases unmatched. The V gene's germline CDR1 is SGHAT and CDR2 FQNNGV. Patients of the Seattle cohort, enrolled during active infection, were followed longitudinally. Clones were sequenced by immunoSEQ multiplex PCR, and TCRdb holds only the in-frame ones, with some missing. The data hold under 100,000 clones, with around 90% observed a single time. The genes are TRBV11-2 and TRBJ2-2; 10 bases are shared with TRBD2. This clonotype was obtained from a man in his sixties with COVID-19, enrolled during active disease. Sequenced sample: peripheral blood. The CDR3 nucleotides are TGTGCCAGCAGCTTAGTTCTAGCGGGGGCCGGGGAGCTGTTTTTT. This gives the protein CASSLVLAGAGELFF.